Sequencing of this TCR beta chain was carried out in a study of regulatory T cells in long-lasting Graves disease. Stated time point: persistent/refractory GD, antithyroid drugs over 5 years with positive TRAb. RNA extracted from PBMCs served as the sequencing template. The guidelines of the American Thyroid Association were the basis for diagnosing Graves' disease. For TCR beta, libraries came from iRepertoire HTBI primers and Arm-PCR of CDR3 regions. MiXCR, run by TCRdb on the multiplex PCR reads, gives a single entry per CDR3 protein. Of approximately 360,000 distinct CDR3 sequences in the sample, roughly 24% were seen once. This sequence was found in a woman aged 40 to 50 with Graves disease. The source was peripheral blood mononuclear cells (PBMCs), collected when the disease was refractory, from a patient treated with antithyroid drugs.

The CDR3, as DNA: TGTGCCAGCAGCTTGCGAATGGATCAGCAGTTCTTC. It yields the protein CASSLRMDQQFF. The rearrangement uses TRBV7-8 and TRBJ2-1; D unresolved. V lost 3 bases to trimming and J lost 11 bases, with 11 bases between them. The CDR3 is 12 amino acids. Germline-derived CDR1 and CDR2 are SGHVS and FQNEAQ.